This TCR beta chain was found in a study of CD8 T cells in ankylosing spondylitis. TCRdb recomputed calls from the 5' RACE reads with MiXCR, one row per CDR3 protein. The data show about 220,000 distinct CDR3 sequences, about 11% seen once. The receptor comes from a male donor with ankylosing spondylitis or in good health (not recorded which). The specimen was blood, either unsorted or a sorted T cell fraction (not recorded which).

The CDR3 here is CASSAPTSGGEQFF. CDR3 nucleotides: TGTGCCAGCAGTGCCCCAACTAGCGGGGGTGAGCAGTTCTTC. The chain has TRBV6-1 and TRBJ2-1; 11 positions agree with TRBD2. This CDR3 has 14 residues. V trimming: 4 bases; J trimming: 9 bases; junction bases outside the gene matches: 5. Looked up from germline, CDR1 is MNHNS and CDR2 is SASEGT.